A few counts support the clone carrying this T cell receptor beta chain. What it binds is not known. The sample originates from a study of T cell responses to AZD1222 COVID-19 vaccine. Overall study findings and caveats: Possibly, clonal diversity was underestimated; donors were largely white British and included more females.

Generated by immunoSEQ multiplex PCR, the TCRdb table keeps only in-frame clones and is missing some. The sample lists 80,000 to 90,000 clones, roughly 91% occurring once. The CDR3 is 14 residues long. With 6 bases clipped from V and 6 bases from J, the junction kept 5 bases outside the gene matches. Per the germline V gene, CDR1 is SNHLY and CDR2 is FYNNEI. The origin of this receptor is an adult who received the AZD1222 COVID-19 vaccine. The rearrangement links TRBV2 to TRBJ2-7, with 13 bases aligning to TRBD2. The source was peripheral blood, collected 28 days after the second AZD1222 dose. CDR3 DNA sequence: TGTGCCAGCAGAGCGGGACTAGCGGGGACCGAGCAGTACTTC. Translation gives CASRAGLAGTEQYF. The full variable domain, rest sourced from reference TRBV2 and TRBJ2-7, is EPEVTQTPSHQVTQMGQEVILRCVPISNHLYFYWYRQILGQKVEFLVSFYNNEISEKSEIFDDQFSVERPDGSNFTLKIRSTKLEDSAMYFCASRAGLAGTEQYFGPGTRLTVT.